Listed below are T cell receptor beta chains from one sample, sequenced in a study of blood T cell repertoires in COVID-19. Sequencing used immunoSEQ multiplex PCR; TCRdb keeps in-frame clones, though not all of them. The sample holds about 55,000 clones, 82% seen once. Sequencing was performed on peripheral blood. The source is a human donor in a cohort sampled during active or convalescent COVID-19. CDR3s include the opening cysteine and the closing phenylalanine or tryptophan. The D gene is left open where the match is weak. Only some rows state a clone size, as once, few, many or a class for expanded clones.

j_call,clone_size,d_call,v_call,cdr3_nt,cdr3_aa
TRBJ2-7,.,.,TRBV7-9,TGTGCCAGCAGCTTAAGGGACTTAACCTACGAGCAGTACTTC,CASSLRDLTYEQYF
TRBJ1-4,.,TRBD1,TRBV9,TGTGCCAGCAGCACGCGGACAGGGGGCGCGGAAAAACTGTTTTTT,CASSTRTGGAEKLFF
TRBJ1-5,.,TRBD1,TRBV5-1,TGCGCCAGCAGCCGGGGGACAGGGGGCGGCAATCAGCCCCAGCATTTT,CASSRGTGGGNQPQHF
TRBJ1-1,.,TRBD1,TRBV5-1,TGCGCCAGCAGCGTTGGACAGGAGGGGAACACTGAAGCTTTCTTT,CASSVGQEGNTEAFF
TRBJ2-6,.,.,TRBV6-5,TGTGCCAGCAGTTGGGAGGGGGTCCGGGCCAACGTCCTGACTTTC,CASSWEGVRANVLTF
TRBJ1-4,few,TRBD1,TRBV27,TGTGCCAGCAGTCCCGACAGGGGAGATGAAAAACTGTTTTTT,CASSPDRGDEKLFF
TRBJ2-1,.,.,TRBV29-1,TGCAGCGTTGGGCAGGGGTACAATGAGCAGTTCTTC,CSVGQGYNEQFF
TRBJ1-5,.,.,TRBV7-2,TGTGCCAGCAGCCGGGAGGGGTTTTCGCGTCAGCCCCAGCATTTT,CASSREGFSRQPQHF
TRBJ1-1,.,.,TRBV11-2,TGTGCCAGCAGCTTAGAGGCAGGGAGGCGCGCTGAAGCTTTCTTT,CASSLEAGRRAEAFF
TRBJ2-3,.,TRBD1,TRBV5-4,TGTGCCAGCAGCTCGGGACAGGGAGGAGGAGATACGCAGTATTTT,CASSSGQGGGDTQYF
TRBJ1-3,.,TRBD1,TRBV5-4,TGTGCCAGCAGCTTGGAAATAGGGGGCGCTTCTGGAAACACCATATATTTT,CASSLEIGGASGNTIYF
TRBJ2-2,few,TRBD2,TRBV19,TGTGCCAGTAGTATAACGGGACTAGCGGGGGGCCAGAACACCGGGGAGCTGTTTTTT,CASSITGLAGGQNTGELFF
TRBJ1-2,few,.,TRBV9,TGTGCCAGCAGCGTAGGCGCCAGGAAAAACTATGGCTACACCTTC,CASSVGARKNYGYTF
TRBJ2-2,few,TRBD1,TRBV27,TGTGCCAGCAGTTTATCCCAGGGGGTCACCGGGGAGCTGTTTTTT,CASSLSQGVTGELFF
TRBJ1-2,.,.,TRBV4-3,TGCGCCAGCGGGCACGGCCAGGGGGGCTACACCTTC,CASGHGQGGYTF
TRBJ2-6,.,.,TRBV29-1,TGCAGCGTACTGACAGGGAGGACCTCCTCTGGGGCCAACGTCCTGACTTTC,CSVLTGRTSSGANVLTF
TRBJ1-1,.,.,TRBV30,TGTGCCTGGAGTCCGGGGGTCGCTGAAGCTTTCTTT,CAWSPGVAEAFF
TRBJ2-2,many,TRBD2,TRBV24-1,TGTGCCACTCGGGAGGGTCGGGATTCCGGGGAGCTGTTTTTT,CATREGRDSGELFF
TRBJ1-2,.,TRBD1,TRBV10-3,TGTGCCATCAGTGAGTCGGGACAGGGGGTAGCCACTAACTATGGCTACACCTTC,CAISESGQGVATNYGYTF
TRBJ1-3,once,.,TRBV4-1,TGCGCCAGCAGCCAAGGAGCCTCCTCTGGAAACACCATATATTTT,CASSQGASSGNTIYF
TRBJ1-1,.,.,TRBV19,TGTGCCAGTAGCCTCAGGGCCAGGGCTGAAGCTTTCTTT,CASSLRARAEAFF
TRBJ2-3,.,.,TRBV4-2,TGTGCCAGCAGCCAAGCGGGGGTCAGCACAGATACGCAGTATTTT,CASSQAGVSTDTQYF
TRBJ1-2,.,.,TRBV7-2,TGTGCCAGCAGCTTAGCCAGTAACTATGGCTACACCTTC,CASSLASNYGYTF
TRBJ1-1,.,.,TRBV24-1,TGTGCCACCAGTGATCCCGTCGGGGAAGCTTTCTTT,CATSDPVGEAFF
TRBJ1-2,.,.,TRBV7-2,TGTGCCAGCAGGTCAGACTTGTATGGCTACACCTTC,CASRSDLYGYTF
TRBJ2-7,.,.,TRBV3-1/TRBV3-2,TGTGCCAGCAGCCAGGACGGGACACGAACCTACGAGCAGTACTTC,CASSQDGTRTYEQYF